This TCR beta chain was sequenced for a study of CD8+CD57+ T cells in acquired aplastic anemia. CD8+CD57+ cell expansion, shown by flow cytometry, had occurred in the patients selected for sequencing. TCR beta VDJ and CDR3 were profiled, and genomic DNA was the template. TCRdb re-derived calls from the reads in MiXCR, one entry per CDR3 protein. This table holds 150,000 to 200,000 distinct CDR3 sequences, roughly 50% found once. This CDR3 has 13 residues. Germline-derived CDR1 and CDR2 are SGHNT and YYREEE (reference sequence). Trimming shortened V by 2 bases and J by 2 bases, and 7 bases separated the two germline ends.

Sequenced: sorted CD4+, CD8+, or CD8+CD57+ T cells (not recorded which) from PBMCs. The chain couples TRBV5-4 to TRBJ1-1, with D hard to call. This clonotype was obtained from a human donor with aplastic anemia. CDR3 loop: CASSFSGNTEAFF. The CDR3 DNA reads TGTGCCAGCAGCTTTTCGGGTAACACTGAAGCTTTCTTT.